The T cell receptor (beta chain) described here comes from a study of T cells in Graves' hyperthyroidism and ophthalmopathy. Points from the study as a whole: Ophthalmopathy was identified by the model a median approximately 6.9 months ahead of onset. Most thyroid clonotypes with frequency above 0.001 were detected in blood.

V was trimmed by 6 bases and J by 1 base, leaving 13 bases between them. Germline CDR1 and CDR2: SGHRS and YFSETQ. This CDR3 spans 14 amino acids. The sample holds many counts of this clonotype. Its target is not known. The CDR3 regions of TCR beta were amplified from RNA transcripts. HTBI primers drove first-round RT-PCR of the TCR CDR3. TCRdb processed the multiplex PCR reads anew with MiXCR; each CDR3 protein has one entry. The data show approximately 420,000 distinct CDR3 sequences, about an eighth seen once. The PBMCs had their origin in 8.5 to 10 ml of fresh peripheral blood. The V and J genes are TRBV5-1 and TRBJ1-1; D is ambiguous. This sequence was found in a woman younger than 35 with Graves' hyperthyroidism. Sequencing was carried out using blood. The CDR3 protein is CASKRDIQNTEAFF. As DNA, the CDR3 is TGCGCCAGCAAGAGAGACATCCAGAACACTGAAGCTTTCTTT.